Each of the 23 T cell receptor beta chains below was sequenced from the same sample in a study of blood T cells in healthy people across ages. Then a second PCR, running roughly 7 to 11 cycles, was carried out with a sample-barcoded 5' primer and a J-beta primer mix. MiXCR, applied by TCRdb to the 5' RACE reads, yields one record per CDR3 protein. The sample consists of roughly 2 million distinct CDR3 sequences, less than 50% of them appearing once. Sequenced: blood. The receptors stem from a woman aged 35 to 49 in good health.

The chain joins TRBV7-8 to TRBJ2-7, with D possibly TRBD2 on 6 matching bases. The germline V gene has CDR1 SGHVS and CDR2 FQNEAQ. The CDR3 runs to 14 residues. Trimming stripped 1 base from V and 6 bases from J, with 13 bases between. The CDR3 DNA reads as TGTGCCAGCAGCTTAGTTAGGGAGGTCGGCGAGCAGTACTTC. As protein: CASSLVREVGEQYF.

The chain carries TRBV2 and TRBJ2-3, with 12 bases that match TRBD2. From germline, CDR1 is SNHLY and CDR2 FYNNEI. This CDR3 has 16 amino acids. The V gene end was trimmed by 4 bases and the J gene end by 4 bases; junction bases not matched to a gene: 6. The CDR3 coding sequence is TGTGCCAGCAGTGGGGGGGGACTAGCGGGTTCAGATACGCAGTATTTT. It encodes CASSGGGLAGSDTQYF.

The chain has TRBV5-1 and TRBJ2-4, with a tentative D call TRBD2 (5 bases). The DNA matches TRBJ2-5 better at its end, which makes the J call doubtful. In germline, CDR1 is SGHRS, CDR2 YFSETQ. The CDR3 has 15 amino acids. CDR3 DNA sequence: TGCGCCAGCAGCTCATACAGAGGGAGTAGGGAGACCCAGTACTTC. It yields the protein CASSSYRGSRETQYF.

This clonotype was recorded a few times. V gene TRBV4-2 combines with J gene TRBJ2-5, with TRBD2 identical over 12 bases. In germline, CDR1 is LGHNA, CDR2 YNFKEQ. The CDR3 contains 15 residues. V dropped 2 bases and J dropped 5; count of bases not matched to a gene: 3. The CDR3 loop reads CASSQQLAGGETQYF. CDR3 DNA: TGTGCCAGCAGCCAACAACTAGCGGGGGGCGAGACCCAGTACTTC.

DNA for the CDR3: TGTGCCAGCAGCCGCTCCATAACCTACAATGAGCAGTTCTTC. Amino acid sequence: CASSRSITYNEQFF. V usage is TRBV7-6 and J usage is TRBJ2-1; D not resolved. Germline V CDR1 and CDR2: SGHVS, FNYEAQ. This CDR3 has 14 residues. Trimming left V 5 bases short and J 2 bases short, with 10 bases between.

As concerns this clonotype: One junction end does not reproduce the germline sequence, and a read error may be involved. The chain couples TRBV7-2 to TRBJ2-1; D perhaps matches TRBD1 (5 bases). The CDR3 extends over 14 amino acids. From germline, CDR1 is SGHTA and CDR2 FQGNSA. CDR3 region: CASSVAGQGHEQFF. The CDR3 region has the DNA TGTGCCAGCAGCGTAGCCGGGCAGGGCCATGAGCAGTTCTTC.

The V and J genes are TRBV21-1 and TRBJ2-7; the table assigns TRBD2, which was not confirmed against the DNA. TRBV21-1 is listed as a pseudogene. CDR3 length equals 13 residues. The CDR3 sequence: CASSARLAREQYF. DNA for the CDR3: TGTGCCAGCAGCGCCCGACTAGCGCGGGAGCAGTACTTC.

The CDR3 DNA reads TGTGCCAGCAGCCAAGTAGGGGGGCAAGGCACTGAAGCTTTCTTT. This translates into CASSQVGGQGTEAFF. The genes are TRBV4-2 and TRBJ1-1, with D possibly TRBD1 on 6 matching bases. V gave up 1 base and J gave up 4 bases, with 13 bases separating them. Germline loops: CDR1 LGHNA, CDR2 YNFKEQ. This CDR3 has 15 residues.

This clonotype was observed a single time. The V gene is TRBV5-5, the J gene TRBJ2-3; 7 bases align to TRBD2. The V segment lost 5 bases and the J segment 1 base; nucleotides outside the gene matches: 10. The V gene's germline CDR1 is SGHKS and CDR2 YYEKEE (reference sequence). The CDR3 extends over 16 amino acids. The CDR3 protein is CASSPLELAGTDTQYF. The CDR3 nucleotides read TGTGCCAGCAGTCCCTTGGAGCTAGCGGGCACAGATACGCAGTATTTT.

This clonotype was seen more than once but under ten times. The rearrangement links TRBV20-1 to TRBJ1-6, with 7 bases aligning to TRBD1. The V segment lost 4 bases and the J segment 2 bases; nucleotides outside the gene matches: 5. The CDR3 covers 15 residues. Germline-derived CDR1 and CDR2 are DFQATT and SNEGSKA (reference sequence). The CDR3 reads CSATSGTAYNSPLHF. The CDR3 DNA follows: TGCAGTGCTACCTCCGGGACAGCCTATAATTCACCCCTCCACTTT.

CDR3 residues: CASSLYPAGARRNEQFF. Here the CDR3 DNA reads TGTGCCAGCAGCTTATATCCAGCGGGGGCCCGAAGGAATGAGCAGTTCTTC. The V gene is TRBV7-2, the J gene TRBJ2-1; 8 bases align to TRBD2. The CDR3 extends over 17 amino acids. Per the germline V gene, CDR1 is SGHTA and CDR2 is FQGNSA. V shed 2 bases, J shed 7 bases, and the junction held 13 bases outside the gene matches.

This clonotype has a handful of counts. The chain links TRBV24-1 to TRBJ2-1; 8 positions match TRBD1. From germline, CDR1 is KGHDR and CDR2 SFDVKD. V gave up 2 bases and J gave up 4 bases; unmatched junction bases: 6. This CDR3 spans 16 amino acids. CDR3 sequence (DNA): TGTGCCACCAGTGATTCGACAGGGGACAAGTACAATGAGCAGTTCTTC. As protein: CATSDSTGDKYNEQFF.

Comment on this clonotype: A read error may produce the germline difference seen at one junction end. The chain carries TRBV25-1 and TRBJ2-4; 12 nucleotides line up with TRBD2. CDR3 length: 17 residues. Germline V lookup: CDR1 MGHDK, CDR2 SYGVNS. This CDR3 reads CAISVMTSGGPKNIQYF. In nucleotides, the CDR3 is TGTGCCATCAGTGTCATGACTAGCGGGGGACCCAAAAACATTCAGTACTTC.

The chain employs TRBV11-1 and TRBJ2-1, with 9 bases lining up with TRBD2. The CDR3 covers 16 residues. V lost 4 bases and J lost 0; bases outside the gene matches: 4. Germline CDR1 and CDR2: SGHAT and FQDESV (reference sequence). The CDR3 protein is CASSSRGGPSYNEQFF. In DNA form, the CDR3 reads TGTGCCAGCAGCTCGCGGGGGGGCCCCTCCTACAATGAGCAGTTCTTC. Full variable domain (remainder filled in from reference TRBV11-1 and TRBJ2-1): EAEVAQSPRYKITEKSQAVAFWCDPISGHATLYWYRQILGQGPELLVQFQDESVVDDSQLPKDRFSAERLKGVDSTLKIQPAELGDSAMYLCASSSRGGPSYNEQFFGPGTRLTVL.

The genes are TRBV20-1 and TRBJ1-5; 10 nucleotides align to TRBD1. This CDR3 is built from 19 residues. Losses at the gene ends were 5 bases for V and 2 bases for J; bases not matched to a gene: 18. The V gene's germline CDR1 is DFQATT and CDR2 SNEGSKA (reference sequence). The CDR3 is CSALGGGDRGWGGNQPQHF. The CDR3 nucleotides read TGCAGTGCTTTAGGGGGGGGGGACAGGGGATGGGGAGGCAATCAGCCCCAGCATTTT.

The chain couples TRBV11-2 to TRBJ2-7, with D unclear. This CDR3 has 14 amino acids. Germline CDR1 reads SGHAT; CDR2 reads FQNNGV. V was clipped by 0 bases and J by 0 bases, with 6 bases between them. The CDR3 DNA sequence: TGTGCCAGCAGCTTAGAACACCACTCCTACGAGCAGTACTTC. It codes for CASSLEHHSYEQYF.

V and J are TRBV6-2 or TRBV6-3 and TRBJ2-4; D is uncertain. Germline lookup yields CDR1 MNHEY and CDR2 SVGEGT. Trimming removed 4 bases from V and 0 bases from J, with 10 bases in between. The CDR3 is 15 amino acids. CDR3 sequence (DNA): TGTGCCAGCAGTTCCCCTACGGTAGCCAAAAACATTCAGTACTTC. Protein product: CASSSPTVAKNIQYF.

This sequence joins TRBV24-1 and TRBJ2-5; perhaps TRBD2 as D (5 bases). Germline V gene lookup returns CDR1 KGHDR and CDR2 SFDVKD. V was pared by 10 bases and J by 7 bases, with 9 bases between. The CDR3 contains 10 residues. CDR3 sequence: CATISGTQYF. The CDR3 DNA reads TGTGCCACTATCAGCGGGACCCAGTACTTC.

This clonotype was seen repeatedly, ten times or more. CDR3 DNA: TGTGCCAGCAGGACCGTTAATGAGCAGTTCTTC. Its protein product is CASRTVNEQFF. The chain recombines TRBV28 with TRBJ2-1; D not certain. Germline loops: CDR1 MDHEN, CDR2 SYDVKM. Deletions cut 6 bases from V and 7 bases from J, with 7 bases between. CDR3 length: 11 residues. Full variable domain (remainder filled in from reference TRBV28 and TRBJ2-1): DVKVTQSSRYLVKRTGEKVFLECVQDMDHENMFWYRQDPGLGLRLIYFSYDVKMKEKGDIPEGYSVSREKKERFSLILESASTNQTSMYLCASRTVNEQFFGPGTRLTVL.

The chain couples TRBV25-1 to TRBJ1-2; D not certain. Looked up from germline, CDR1 is MGHDK and CDR2 is SYGVNS. V was pared by 4 bases and J by 6 bases, with 9 bases between. The CDR3 spans 12 residues. This chain's CDR3 is CASSASAHGYTF. CDR3 bases: TGTGCCAGCAGTGCTTCCGCGCATGGCTACACCTTC.

As concerns this clonotype: A read error may produce the germline difference seen at one junction end. The J gene is TRBJ2-1, the V gene TRBV11-2; perhaps TRBD2 as D (5 bases). This CDR3 is built from 14 residues. CDR1 is SGHAT and CDR2 is FQNNGV in the germline V gene. CDR3 DNA: TGTGCCAGCAGCGTAGACGGGAAGTACAATGAGCAGTTCTTC. Residues: CASSVDGKYNEQFF.

This sequence joins TRBV27 and TRBJ2-6; perhaps TRBD1 as D (6 bases). This CDR3 region has 20 residues. Germline values: CDR1 MNHEY, CDR2 SMNVEV (reference sequence). Trimming stripped 6 bases from V and 0 bases from J, with 24 bases between. CDR3 sequence (DNA): TGTGCCAGCAGCCGTAATTTATTTGCAGGGGATAGCTCTGGGGCCAACGTCCTGACTTTC. This gives the protein CASSRNLFAGDSSGANVLTF.

The genes are TRBV6-2 or TRBV6-3 and TRBJ1-1, with D possibly matching TRBD1 (5 bases). Germline CDR1 reads MNHEY; CDR2 reads SVGEGT. V was pared by 4 bases and J by 1 base, with 10 bases between. The CDR3 loop spans 14 amino acids. CDR3 bases: TGTGCCAGCAGTTCCCTTGGGACGAACACTGAAGCTTTCTTT. Translated: CASSSLGTNTEAFF.